This T cell receptor beta chain was sequenced during a study of shared clonotypes between healthy human individuals. Trimming stripped 3 bases from V and 7 bases from J, with 8 bases between. Germline V gene sequence: CDR1 SGHNT, CDR2 YYREEE (reference sequence). CDR3 length: 12 amino acids. A remark on this clone: The same CDR3 also results from other DNA sequences found in this sample.

The data were produced by immunoSEQ multiplex PCR, yet TCRdb's version contains in-frame clones alone and is incomplete. The table records 2 million to 3 million clones, over 85% of them present only once. This receptor was obtained from a man between 18 and 29 years old in good health. Some clones in this sample may be carry-over from other donors' samples. J is TRBJ2-1 and V is TRBV5-4, with D perhaps matching TRBD2 (5 bases). Source material: naive CD4+ T cells from PBMCs. Specified subset: CD45RA+ positively selected. In DNA form, the CDR3 reads TGTGCCAGCAGCTCTCCGGGGAATGAGCAGTTCTTC. It specifies CASSSPGNEQFF.